These T cell receptor beta chains were read from a single sample in a study of T cells after yellow fever vaccination. TCRdb analysed the 5' RACE reads with MiXCR anew, one entry per CDR3 protein. This repertoire shows a few hundred thousand distinct CDR3 sequences, 3% to 4.5% found once; its top ten account for roughly 26%. The sample here was PBMCs, taken 5 days after the yellow fever booster vaccination. The receptors shown here come from a young man who received the YFV17D yellow fever vaccine. Each CDR3 is given without its conserved first and last residue. The D gene is left open where the match is weak. The size field is filled for only some rows; it gives once, few, many or a size class.

v_call	d_call	clone_size	j_call	cdr3_aa
TRBV6-6	TRBD1	many	TRBJ2-4	ASSYRDRGSGTKNIQY
TRBV10-3	TRBD2	few	TRBJ2-7	ATREAGLGYEQY
TRBV9	TRBD2	few	TRBJ2-5	ASSPTSGGVGETQY
TRBV5-1	.	many	TRBJ1-4	ASSDFGTGGEKLF
TRBV2	.	.	TRBJ2-2	ASSVGTANTGELF
TRBV7-2	.	.	TRBJ1-4	ASSLSGGASEKLF
TRBV18	.	.	TRBJ1-6	ASSPPEGSALH
TRBV5-6	TRBD1	.	TRBJ2-2	ASSFFLYRGQSGELF
TRBV5-1	TRBD1	.	TRBJ2-7	ASSLARDRDSYEQY
TRBV7-2	TRBD1	many	TRBJ1-1	ASSLIQGAPTGNTEAF
TRBV27	.	few	TRBJ1-5	ASSFSGGRFQPQH
TRBV7-6	.	.	TRBJ2-5	ASSLGGGTKETQY
TRBV20-1	.	few	TRBJ1-5	SVLNREDQPQH
TRBV7-6	.	.	TRBJ2-5	ASSLGMKETQY
TRBV29-1	TRBD1	.	TRBJ1-6	SAQGQYNSPLH
TRBV7-9	.	many	TRBJ1-6	ASSPRGGSLTLH
TRBV20-1	TRBD1	.	TRBJ2-3	SARAPDRGPDTQY
TRBV4-1	TRBD1	.	TRBJ2-2	ASSPPGQDTGELF
TRBV15	.	many	TRBJ1-6	ATSRDMAPLH
TRBV6-2/TRBV6-3	.	few	TRBJ1-1	ASSSRQDLVNTEAF
TRBV20-1	TRBD1	.	TRBJ2-2	SALTGVTGELF
TRBV28	.	many	TRBJ1-1	ASSFRGSEAF
TRBV4-1	.	.	TRBJ1-1	ASSQGNEAF